Below, 18 T cell receptor beta chains from the same sample are listed, as sequenced in a study of PD-1 blockade in mismatch repair-deficient tumors. Sequenced by immunoSEQ multiplex PCR; TCRdb stores in-frame clones only, minus some. Among just under 80,000 clones listed, 70% to 90% were seen once. Sequences were derived from peripheral blood, sampled 44 weeks after starting pembrolizumab. These receptors all stem from an adult with mismatch repair-deficient cancer.

CDR3 nucleotide sequence: TGTGCTAGTGGTTTTCGGGACAACTACGAGCAGTACTTC. Translating it yields CASGFRDNYEQYF. The V and J genes are TRBV12-5 and TRBJ2-7; D may be TRBD1 (6 bases). This CDR3 is 13 amino acids long. CDR1 LGHNT and CDR2 FRNRAP come from the germline V gene. The V end was cut by 3 bases, the J end by 3 bases, with 9 bases between.

The rearrangement uses TRBV5-4 and TRBJ1-2, with TRBD1 matching over 7 bases. Germline values: CDR1 SGHNT, CDR2 YYREEE (reference sequence). The CDR3 length is 12 residues. V dropped 4 bases and J dropped 8; count of bases not matched to a gene: 5. The CDR3 region is CASSRTGVGYTF. CDR3 sequence (DNA): TGTGCCAGCAGCCGTACAGGGGTAGGCTACACCTTC.

This clone was counted once. This chain joins TRBV7-8 and TRBJ2-3; weak D call: TRBD2 (5 bases). The CDR3 length is 15 residues. The V gene lost 5 bases and the J gene lost 0 bases, with 12 bases spanning the gap. CDR1 and CDR2 (germline): SGHVS, FQNEAQ. This CDR3 reads CASSPGVGSTDTQYF. CDR3 coding DNA: TGTGCCAGCAGCCCCGGGGTGGGGAGCACAGATACGCAGTATTTT.

The chain employs TRBV7-8 and TRBJ1-3; D is ambiguous. CDR3 length: 19 residues. Germline CDR1 SGHVS, CDR2 FQNEAQ. The V end was cut by 5 bases, the J end by 0 bases, with 23 bases between. The CDR3 nucleotides read TGTGCCAGCAGCCCGTCAGTAGTCGCCTTCCTGAACTCTGGAAACACCATATATTTT. It codes for CASSPSVVAFLNSGNTIYF.

The chain combines TRBV6-1 with TRBJ2-7; D gene uncertain. Trimming shortened V by 2 bases and J by 5 bases, and 7 bases separated the two germline ends. Germline values: CDR1 MNHNS, CDR2 SASEGT. The CDR3 loop spans 12 amino acids. The CDR3 is CASSERLDEQYF. The CDR3 nucleotides are TGTGCCAGCAGTGAAAGGCTCGACGAGCAGTACTTC.

There are a few counts of this clone. V usage is TRBV7-9 and J usage is TRBJ2-7, with 13 bases lining up with TRBD2. The V gene's germline CDR1 is SEHNR and CDR2 FQNEAQ (reference sequence). The CDR3 spans 17 residues. Unmatched junction bases numbered 8, after V lost 5 bases and J lost 1 base. The CDR3 protein is CASSLGLAGERSYEQYF. The DNA for the CDR3 is TGTGCCAGCAGCCTCGGACTAGCGGGAGAAAGGTCCTACGAGCAGTACTTC.

The chain employs TRBV27 and TRBJ2-4, with D unclear. Trimming shortened V by 4 bases and J by 0 bases, and 10 bases separated the two germline ends. Germline CDR1 is MNHEY and CDR2 is SMNVEV (reference sequence). The CDR3 is 15 amino acids. The CDR3 reads CASSSPGLAKNIQYF. Here the CDR3 DNA reads TGTGCCAGCAGTTCACCCGGGCTAGCCAAAAACATTCAGTACTTC.

This clone was detected a few times. Germline is not matched at one junction end, which may reflect a read error. The genes are TRBV7-9 and TRBJ1-5, with D tentatively TRBD1 (5 bases). CDR3 length: 15 amino acids. The germline V gene has CDR1 SEHNR and CDR2 FQNEAQ (reference sequence). The CDR3 here is CASSLDEKGYQPQHF. In DNA form, the CDR3 reads TGTGCCAGCAGTTTAGACGAAAAGGGGTATCAGCCCCAGCATTTT.

The chain uses TRBV2 and TRBJ2-5, with 7 positions matching TRBD2. CDR3 length: 14 residues. With 7 bases clipped from V and 5 bases from J, the junction kept 10 bases outside the gene matches. From germline, CDR1 is SNHLY and CDR2 FYNNEI. This chain's CDR3 is CASIGLAARETQYF. For the CDR3, the DNA is TGTGCCAGCATTGGGCTAGCGGCCCGGGAGACCCAGTACTTC.

The chain couples TRBV30 to TRBJ1-4; possible D gene TRBD1, 5 bases. CDR3 length: 15 amino acids. V shed 3 bases and J shed 5 bases, with 16 bases lying between them. Germline V gene lookup returns CDR1 GTSNPN and CDR2 SVGIG (reference sequence). CDR3 in DNA: TGTGCCTGGAGGGGAAAGGATAAGGGGAATGAAAAACTGTTTTTT. Protein sequence: CAWRGKDKGNEKLFF.

This clone was seen only once. The J gene is TRBJ2-7, the V gene TRBV5-1; D tentatively reads TRBD1 or TRBD2 (5 bases each). The CDR3 has 14 amino acids. Trimming removed 4 bases from V and 6 bases from J, with 17 bases in between. The germline V gene has CDR1 SGHRS and CDR2 YFSETQ. The CDR3 sequence: CASSTGTVFGEQYF. CDR3 DNA sequence: TGCGCCAGCAGCACCGGGACGGTTTTCGGCGAGCAGTACTTC.

The chain links TRBV5-1 to TRBJ1-5, with TRBD1 matching over 7 bases. CDR3 length: 14 amino acids. Germline assignment: CDR1 SGHRS and CDR2 YFSETQ. The V segment lost 4 bases and the J segment 3 bases; nucleotides outside the gene matches: 4. CDR3 in DNA: TGCGCCAGCAGCCCGGGACAGACCAATCAGCCCCAGCATTTT. It is translated as CASSPGQTNQPQHF.

The chain links TRBV30 to TRBJ1-1, with D perhaps matching TRBD1 (6 bases). The CDR3 totals 14 residues. Germline lookup yields CDR1 GTSNPN and CDR2 SVGIG (reference sequence). Trimming removed 2 bases at V and 7 bases at J, with 17 bases between. In nucleotides, the CDR3 is TGTGCCTGGAGTCCGCGGACAGAGCCCATTGAAGCTTTCTTT. This sequence encodes CAWSPRTEPIEAFF.

The chain has TRBV10-2 and TRBJ2-7; 7 bases agree with TRBD2. The CDR3 has 15 amino acids. The J segment lost 2 bases and the V segment lost 6 bases, leaving 10 bases of the junction unmatched. CDR1 and CDR2 (germline): WSHSY, SAAADI. The CDR3 protein is CASRLAEAPAYEQYF. The CDR3 region has the DNA TGCGCCAGCAGGCTAGCGGAGGCCCCTGCCTACGAGCAGTACTTC.

J is TRBJ2-3 and V is TRBV25-1; TRBD1 is a possible D gene (6 bases). V lost 4 bases and J lost 5, with 13 bases in between. Germline CDR1 and CDR2: MGHDK and SYGVNS. This CDR3 region has 14 residues. CDR3 coding DNA: TGTGCCAGCAGTGGATTACAGGGAGAAGATACGCAGTATTTT. It yields the protein CASSGLQGEDTQYF.

This clone was seen repeatedly, ten times or more. This rearrangement joins TRBV11-1 to TRBJ2-7; tentatively, D is TRBD1 or TRBD2 (5 bases each). The V and J ends lost 1 base and 6 bases respectively, with 13 bases between them. This CDR3 has 14 residues. Germline loops: CDR1 SGHAT, CDR2 FQDESV (reference sequence). CDR3 residues: CASSLVSGAGEQYF. Written as DNA, the CDR3 is TGTGCCAGCAGCTTAGTTTCTGGGGCGGGCGAGCAGTACTTC.

The V gene is TRBV9, the J gene TRBJ1-2, with TRBD1 as a possible D gene (6 bases). Deletions cut 4 bases from V and 6 bases from J, with 16 bases between. The germline CDR1 and CDR2 sequences are SGDLS and YYNGEE. This CDR3 is built from 14 residues. The DNA of the CDR3 is TGTGCCAGCAGCCTTCTTGGACAGCCCGATGGCTACACCTTC. Translating gives CASSLLGQPDGYTF.

The table lists this clone with a count of one. The chain recombines TRBV7-9 with TRBJ2-5, with TRBD1 matching 8 bases. The ends lost 5 bases at V and 5 bases at J; junction bases unmatched: 7. This CDR3 region has 14 residues. Looked up from germline, CDR1 is SEHNR and CDR2 is FQNEAQ (reference sequence). The CDR3 protein is CASSTYRGMETQYF. The CDR3 nucleotides are TGTGCCAGCAGCACCTACAGGGGGATGGAGACCCAGTACTTC.